The clone carrying this TCR beta chain came up many times. Its antigen remains unknown. This specimen belongs to a study of T-cell reconstitution after alpha-beta-depleted transplantation in children. Study-wide results and caveats: The study traced high day-60 TCRbeta diversity in some patients to surviving recipient T cells and thymic progenitors. In patients about two months after transplant, alpha-beta T cells reportedly arose from several hundred expanded graft clones.

CDR1 is LGHDT, CDR2 YNNKEL, per germline (reference sequence). With 1 base removed from V and 3 bases from J, the gap between germline ends came to 12 bases. The CDR3 loop spans 16 amino acids. A TCRbeta library incorporating unique molecular identifiers was prepared. TCRdb called the PCR reads again in MiXCR, with one record for every CDR3 protein. Seen here are some 200,000 distinct CDR3 sequences, roughly 6.6% observed once, and the top ten hold about 5.9%. The chain recombines TRBV3-1 with TRBJ2-2; a weak D match, TRBD2 (5 bases). The sequences come from PBMCs, collected before TCRalphabeta/CD19-depleted stem cell transplant. The clonotype originates from a boy younger than 10 with acute lymphoblastic leukemia, due to receive a stem cell transplant. CDR3 nucleotides: TGTGCCAGCAGCCAAGTAATCGCGGGTTACACCGGGGAGCTGTTTTTT. It specifies CASSQVIAGYTGELFF.